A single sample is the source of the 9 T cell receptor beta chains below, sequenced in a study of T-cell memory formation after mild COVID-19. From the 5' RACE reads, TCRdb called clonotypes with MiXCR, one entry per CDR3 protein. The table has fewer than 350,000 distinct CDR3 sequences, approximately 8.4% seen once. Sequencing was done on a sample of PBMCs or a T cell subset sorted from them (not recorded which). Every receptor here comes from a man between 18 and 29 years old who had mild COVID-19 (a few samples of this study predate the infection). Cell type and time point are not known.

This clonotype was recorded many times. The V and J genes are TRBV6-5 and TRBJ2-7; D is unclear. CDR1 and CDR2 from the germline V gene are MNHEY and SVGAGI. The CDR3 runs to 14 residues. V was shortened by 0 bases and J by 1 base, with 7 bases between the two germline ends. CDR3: CASSYSGKSYEQYF. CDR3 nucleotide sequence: TGTGCCAGCAGTTACTCTGGCAAATCCTACGAGCAGTACTTC.

CDR3 amino acids: CASSGHSGSEYGYTF. The CDR3 DNA reads as TGTGCCAGCAGTGGTCATTCCGGGTCCGAATATGGCTACACCTTC. The chain is built from TRBV6-1 and TRBJ1-2; D gene ambiguous. Trimming left V 4 bases short and J 5 bases short, with 17 bases between. The CDR3 is 15 amino acids. Per the germline V gene, CDR1 is MNHNS and CDR2 is SASEGT.

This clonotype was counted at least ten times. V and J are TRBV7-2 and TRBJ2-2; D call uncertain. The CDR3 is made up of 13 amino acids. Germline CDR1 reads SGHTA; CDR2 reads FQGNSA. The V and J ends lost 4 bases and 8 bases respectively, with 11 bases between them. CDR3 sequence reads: CASSSPPQGELFF. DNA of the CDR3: TGTGCCAGCAGCTCACCCCCCCAGGGGGAGCTGTTTTTT.

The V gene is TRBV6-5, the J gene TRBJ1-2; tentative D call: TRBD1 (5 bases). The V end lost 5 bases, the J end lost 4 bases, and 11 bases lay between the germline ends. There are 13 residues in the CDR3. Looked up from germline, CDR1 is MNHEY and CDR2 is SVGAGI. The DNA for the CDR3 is TGTGCCAGCAGTCCAGGGAAACTCTATGGCTACACCTTC. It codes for CASSPGKLYGYTF.

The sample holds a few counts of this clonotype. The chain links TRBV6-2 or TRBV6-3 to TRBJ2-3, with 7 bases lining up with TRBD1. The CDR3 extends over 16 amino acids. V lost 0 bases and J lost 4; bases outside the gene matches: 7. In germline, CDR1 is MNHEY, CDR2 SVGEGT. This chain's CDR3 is CASSYSKGAGADTQYF. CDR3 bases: TGTGCCAGCAGTTACTCGAAGGGGGCAGGCGCAGATACGCAGTATTTT.

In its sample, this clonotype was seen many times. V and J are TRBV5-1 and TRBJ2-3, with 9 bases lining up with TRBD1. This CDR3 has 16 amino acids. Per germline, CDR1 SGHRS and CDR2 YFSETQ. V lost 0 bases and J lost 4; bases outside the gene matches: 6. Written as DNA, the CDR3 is TGCGCCAGCAGCTTGGGAGACAGGGGGGAAGCAGATACGCAGTATTTT. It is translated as CASSLGDRGEADTQYF.

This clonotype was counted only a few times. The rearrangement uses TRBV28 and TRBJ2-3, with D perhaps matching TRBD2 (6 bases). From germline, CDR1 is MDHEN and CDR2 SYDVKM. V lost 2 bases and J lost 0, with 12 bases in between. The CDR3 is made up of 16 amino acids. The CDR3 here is CASSLRYAGSTDTQYF. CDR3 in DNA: TGTGCCAGCAGTTTAAGGTACGCGGGGAGCACAGATACGCAGTATTTT.

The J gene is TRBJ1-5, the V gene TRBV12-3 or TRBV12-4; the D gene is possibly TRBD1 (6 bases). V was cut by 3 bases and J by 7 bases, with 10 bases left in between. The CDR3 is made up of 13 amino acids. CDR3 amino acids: CASSFTGHQPQHF. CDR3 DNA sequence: TGTGCCAGCAGTTTTACAGGGCACCAGCCCCAGCATTTT.

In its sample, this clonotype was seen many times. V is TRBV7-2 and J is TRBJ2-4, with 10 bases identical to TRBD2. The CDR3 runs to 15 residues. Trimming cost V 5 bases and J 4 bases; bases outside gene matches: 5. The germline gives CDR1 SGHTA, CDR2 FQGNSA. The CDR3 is CASSTQAGGKNIQYF. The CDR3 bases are TGTGCCAGCAGCACCCAAGCGGGGGGGAAAAACATTCAGTACTTC.